Below, 8 T cell receptor beta chains from the same sample are listed, as sequenced in a study of regulatory T cells in long-lasting Graves disease. Noted time point: newly diagnosed GD, antithyroid drugs for less than 3 months. Extracted PBMC RNA gave rise to the TCR library. Building the TCR beta libraries relied on iRepertoire HTBI primers, and CDR3 regions underwent Arm-PCR. TCRdb used MiXCR to reprocess the multiplex PCR reads, holding one entry per CDR3 protein. The top ten hold approximately 15% of the sample, which has roughly 260,000 distinct CDR3 sequences, 15% to 20% seen once. In addition, the sample was reused for a study of T cells in Graves' hyperthyroidism and ophthalmopathy.

Here the sequenced sample was peripheral blood mononuclear cells (PBMCs), taken at new diagnosis, from a patient treated with antithyroid drugs. Source of these receptors: a woman aged 25 to 39 with Graves disease.

There are a few counts of this clonotype. J is TRBJ2-1 and V is TRBV6-2 or TRBV6-3, with D possibly TRBD1 on 6 matching bases. The CDR3 is 14 amino acids. The germline gives CDR1 MNHEY, CDR2 SVGEGT. Trimming left V 5 bases short and J 5 bases short, with 13 bases between. The CDR3 is CASSEGGLNNEQFF. CDR3 nucleotides: TGTGCCAGCAGTGAAGGGGGATTAAACAATGAGCAGTTCTTC.

The chain joins TRBV12-3 or TRBV12-4 to TRBJ2-5, with D tentatively TRBD2 (5 bases). The CDR3 loop spans 15 amino acids. Trimming took 6 bases from V and 3 from J, leaving 17 bases between them. For the CDR3, the DNA is TGTGCCAGCAGCCATTCAGCGGAGGCGGAAGAGACCCAGTACTTC. Translation gives CASSHSAEAEETQYF.

The rearrangement joins TRBV7-9 to TRBJ1-1, with D unresolved. CDR1 is SEHNR and CDR2 is FQNEAQ in the germline V gene (reference sequence). The ends were cut back, 5 bases at V and 2 bases at J, with 9 bases in the middle. This CDR3 spans 13 amino acids. This CDR3 is CASSNAGNTEAFF. In DNA, the CDR3 is TGTGCCAGCAGCAACGCCGGTAACACTGAAGCTTTCTTT.

The chain carries TRBV5-1 and TRBJ2-3; 9 positions match TRBD2. Germline CDR1 reads SGHRS; CDR2 reads YFSETQ. The length of the CDR3 is 15 residues. The V and J ends lost 4 bases and 2 bases, in that order; junction bases with no gene match: 5. The CDR3 region is CASSPGGGDTDTQYF. Written as DNA, the CDR3 is TGCGCCAGCAGCCCCGGCGGGGGGGACACAGATACGCAGTATTTT.

In regard to this clonotype: A read error is the likely source, as a far larger clone sits one nucleotide away. This chain links TRBV11-2 with TRBJ2-7; D may be TRBD1 or TRBD2 (5 bases each). With the DNA end fitting TRBJ2-3 better, the J assignment may be wrong. From germline, CDR1 is SGHAT and CDR2 FQNNGV. CDR3 length equals 16 residues. The CDR3 here is CASRTGASAVGDTQYF. The CDR3 nucleotides are TGTGCCAGCAGGACCGGGGCGAGCGCGGTTGGAGATACGCAGTATTTT.

In this sample, this clonotype turned up many times. The V call is TRBV7-9, the J call TRBJ2-1; the D gene is possibly TRBD2 (5 bases). V shed 1 base and J shed 9 bases, with 16 bases lying between them. The CDR3 sequence is 15 residues long. Germline V lookup: CDR1 SEHNR, CDR2 FQNEAQ (reference sequence). The CDR3 sequence: CASSLDVAYVVEQFF. The CDR3 DNA reads as TGTGCCAGCAGCTTAGATGTAGCGTATGTGGTTGAGCAGTTCTTC.

This clonotype has only one observation. A much larger clonotype is one base distant, so this may be a read error. J is TRBJ2-1 and V is TRBV12-3 or TRBV12-4, with 10 bases that match TRBD2. V dropped 4 bases and J dropped 3; count of bases not matched to a gene: 12. The CDR3 has 18 residues. The CDR3 loop is CASSYLILLAGIYNEQFF. CDR3 nucleotides: TGTGCCAGCAGTTACTTGATTCTACTAGCGGGGATCTACAATGAGCAGTTCTTC.

This clonotype was detected ten times or more. The chain has TRBV10-3 and TRBJ2-5, with D tentatively TRBD1 (6 bases). V was clipped by 3 bases and J by 5 bases, with 16 bases between them. The germline CDR1 and CDR2 sequences are ENHRY and SYGVKD. The CDR3 totals 15 residues. The CDR3 protein is CAISDSSDSNETQYF. Written as DNA, the CDR3 is TGTGCCATCAGTGACTCCTCGGACAGTAATGAGACCCAGTACTTC.